Below, 26 T cell receptor beta chains from the same sample are listed, as sequenced in a study of T-cell reconstitution after alpha-beta-depleted transplantation in children. Construction of the TCRbeta library involved unique molecular identifiers. TCRdb recomputed calls from the PCR reads with MiXCR, one row per CDR3 protein. In the table there are about 400,000 distinct CDR3 sequences, over 20% of which are singletons. The specimen comprised PBMCs from the stem cell graft donor, sampled from the stem cell graft. Every receptor here comes from a human donor who donated a stem cell graft to a child with acute myeloid leukemia.

There are many counts of this clonotype. The J gene is TRBJ2-1, the V gene TRBV12-3 or TRBV12-4; D is unresolved. The CDR3 consists of 14 residues. V dropped 7 bases and J dropped 8 bases, with 18 bases sitting between them. The CDR3 DNA is TGTGCCAGCACTCCTCCTCCCGTTGGTTATGAGCAGTTCTTC. Residues: CASTPPPVGYEQFF.

This clonotype was picked up many times. The V call is TRBV20-1, the J call TRBJ1-6, with a tentative D call TRBD1 (5 bases). Germline-derived CDR1 and CDR2 are DFQATT and SNEGSKA (reference sequence). This CDR3 spans 14 amino acids. Between the trimmed V and J ends, which lost 6 bases and 8 bases, there was a span of 17 bases. The CDR3 protein is CSARAGLRDSPLHF. The CDR3 DNA follows: TGCAGTGCCAGGGCCGGACTCAGGGATTCACCCCTCCACTTT.

This clonotype was found a few times. This chain links TRBV7-3 with TRBJ2-4, with TRBD2 matching over 7 bases. The CDR3 totals 16 residues. The V gene end was trimmed by 5 bases and the J gene end by 7 bases; junction bases not matched to a gene: 14. The germline V gene has CDR1 SGHTA and CDR2 FQGTGA. In DNA form, the CDR3 reads TGTGCCAGCAGCCCCGGGGTCGCTGCGGGAGAGAACATTCAGTACTTC. Encoded protein: CASSPGVAAGENIQYF. The entire variable domain, with the rest obtained from reference TRBV7-3 and TRBJ2-4, is as follows: GAGVSQTPSNKVTEKGKYVELRCDPISGHTALYWYRQSLGQGPEFLIYFQGTGAADDSGLPNDRFFAVRPEGSVSTLKIQRTERGDSAVYLCASSPGVAAGENIQYFGAGTRLSVL.

This clonotype has only a few counts. The chain employs TRBV15 and TRBJ1-1; D is ambiguous. Germline V gives CDR1 LNHNV, CDR2 YYDKDF (reference sequence). Between the trimmed V and J ends, which lost 5 bases and 6 bases, there was a span of 13 bases. The CDR3 consists of 13 residues. CDR3 residues: CATSQLTGPEAFF. CDR3 sequence (DNA): TGTGCCACCAGCCAACTAACGGGCCCTGAAGCTTTCTTT.

This clonotype was counted only a few times. The chain uses TRBV15 and TRBJ2-5; no reliable D call. Per germline, CDR1 LNHNV and CDR2 YYDKDF (reference sequence). The V end was cut by 0 bases, the J end by 1 base, with 9 bases between. The CDR3 spans 15 residues. CDR3 nucleotide sequence: TGTGCCACCAGCAGAGATGTGGCCCTCCAAGAGACCCAGTACTTC. It yields the protein CATSRDVALQETQYF.

There are a few counts of this clonotype. J is TRBJ2-1 and V is TRBV12-3 or TRBV12-4, with a possible D match to TRBD1 (5 bases). The CDR3 is 15 residues long. Trimming stripped 3 bases from V and 4 bases from J, with 13 bases between. CDR3 nucleotide sequence: TGTGCCAGCAGTTTCGGAACAGGCAATTACAATGAGCAGTTCTTC. It yields the protein CASSFGTGNYNEQFF.

The CDR3 region has the DNA TGTGCCAGCAATCAGAACGGACTAAGGGCCTACTATGGCTACACCTTC. Amino acids: CASNQNGLRAYYGYTF. The chain joins TRBV28 to TRBJ1-2; no definite D call. Between the trimmed V and J ends, which lost 7 bases and 3 bases, there was a span of 21 bases. The germline V gene has CDR1 MDHEN and CDR2 SYDVKM. The CDR3 is 16 amino acids.

The chain joins TRBV7-6 to TRBJ2-7; 10 nucleotides line up with TRBD1. Unmatched junction bases numbered 7, after V lost 1 base and J lost 4 bases. This CDR3 has 16 residues. CDR1 SGHVS and CDR2 FNYEAQ come from the germline V gene. CDR3 in DNA: TGTGCCAGCAGCTTAGGGTCCCGACAGGGGGCTTACGAGCAGTACTTC. Its translation: CASSLGSRQGAYEQYF.

This clonotype was observed a few times. The V and J genes are TRBV7-6 and TRBJ2-3; TRBD2 matches at 10 bases. The V segment lost 5 bases and the J segment 4 bases; nucleotides outside the gene matches: 12. From germline, CDR1 is SGHVS and CDR2 FNYEAQ. The CDR3 contains 17 residues. The CDR3, as DNA: TGTGCCAGCAGCGCCCGACCTAGCGGGAGCGGTCCAGATACGCAGTATTTT. Residues: CASSARPSGSGPDTQYF.

The CDR3 region is CASKPGRGYEQYF. The DNA of the CDR3 is TGTGCCAGCAAGCCGGGAAGGGGCTACGAGCAGTACTTC. The chain joins TRBV27 to TRBJ2-7; D possibly uses TRBD1 or TRBD2 (5 bases each). V was shortened by 7 bases and J by 3 bases, with 13 bases between the two germline ends. Germline V gene sequence: CDR1 MNHEY, CDR2 SMNVEV (reference sequence). The length of the CDR3 is 13 residues.

This chain joins TRBV20-1 and TRBJ1-1; D not resolved. This CDR3 is 12 amino acids long. The V and J ends lost 6 bases and 0 bases respectively, with 8 bases between them. Germline V gene sequence: CDR1 DFQATT, CDR2 SNEGSKA (reference sequence). The CDR3 loop reads CSALTLNTEAFF. CDR3 in DNA: TGCAGTGCCCTGACACTGAACACTGAAGCTTTCTTT.

This clonotype was counted only a few times. The gene calls are TRBV4-3 and TRBJ2-3; 12 nucleotides match TRBD2. The CDR3 runs to 15 residues. The germline CDR1 and CDR2 sequences are LGHNA and YSLEER. V was pared by 1 base and J by 5 bases, with 1 base of the junction left unmatched. Here the CDR3 reads CASSQGGLAGDTQYF. DNA of the CDR3: TGCGCCAGCAGCCAAGGGGGACTAGCGGGAGATACGCAGTATTTT.

This clonotype was seen at least ten times. The chain carries TRBV29-1 and TRBJ2-2; D perhaps matches TRBD1 (6 bases). Trimming took off 6 bases at V and 0 bases at J, with 17 bases between the two ends. CDR3 length: 16 residues. Germline CDR1 and CDR2: SQVTM and ANQGSEA. The CDR3 sequence: CSVAGGRNPNTGELFF. The DNA of the CDR3 is TGCAGCGTCGCTGGGGGCAGGAACCCGAACACCGGGGAGCTGTTTTTT.

This clonotype has a count of ten or more. This chain connects TRBV5-1 to TRBJ2-6; TRBD1 matches 7 bases. Germline V gene lookup returns CDR1 SGHRS and CDR2 YFSETQ. Trimming cost V 2 bases and J 2 bases; bases outside gene matches: 4. CDR3 size: 16 residues. CDR3: CASSLTGAAGANVLTF. CDR3 sequence (DNA): TGCGCCAGCAGCTTAACAGGGGCGGCTGGGGCCAACGTCCTGACTTTC.

There are a few counts of this clonotype. The chain combines TRBV5-1 with TRBJ2-3; D gene uncertain. In germline, CDR1 is SGHRS, CDR2 YFSETQ. The V end lost 5 bases, the J end lost 2 bases, and 15 bases lay between the germline ends. The CDR3 contains 15 residues. CDR3 region: CASSSINGPTDTQYF. Here the CDR3 DNA reads TGCGCCAGCAGTAGCATTAATGGCCCCACAGATACGCAGTATTTT.

J is TRBJ2-3 and V is TRBV4-1; TRBD2 agrees at 9 bases. CDR1 is MGHRA, CDR2 YSYEKL, per germline. V was pared by 0 bases and J by 4 bases, with 5 bases of the junction left unmatched. The CDR3 runs 16 residues. The CDR3 is CASSQDSGSRADTQYF. CDR3 coding DNA: TGCGCCAGCAGCCAAGATAGCGGGAGTAGGGCAGATACGCAGTATTTT.

The chain is built from TRBV4-1 and TRBJ1-1, with a weak D call TRBD1 (5 bases). This CDR3 is 15 amino acids long. Germline CDR1 is MGHRA and CDR2 is YSYEKL. V lost 1 base and J lost 4, with 13 bases in between. The CDR3 region has the DNA TGCGCCAGCAGCCAAGTTTTCCAGCAGGGCACTGAAGCTTTCTTT. This translates into CASSQVFQQGTEAFF.

In this sample, this clonotype turned up a few times. The chain joins TRBV20-1 to TRBJ2-5, with 9 nucleotides matching TRBD2. The CDR3 sequence is 18 residues long. The V gene end was trimmed by 3 bases and the J gene end by 2 bases; junction bases not matched to a gene: 16. The germline CDR1 and CDR2 sequences are DFQATT and SNEGSKA (reference sequence). This CDR3 reads CSASAPIAGAGSQETQYF. The CDR3 nucleotides are TGCAGTGCTAGTGCGCCGATAGCGGGAGCGGGATCACAAGAGACCCAGTACTTC.

The chain employs TRBV11-2 and TRBJ2-7; no firm D call. Deletions cut 3 bases from V and 2 bases from J, with 17 bases between. Germline V gene sequence: CDR1 SGHAT, CDR2 FQNNGV. This CDR3 contains 16 residues. This CDR3 reads CASSLGTSMSTYEQYF. The CDR3 DNA follows: TGTGCCAGCAGCTTGGGAACGAGCATGTCCACCTACGAGCAGTACTTC.

The V call is TRBV20-1, the J call TRBJ1-5; D not certain. V dropped 0 bases and J dropped 1 base, with 7 bases sitting between them. This CDR3 is 14 amino acids long. CDR1 and CDR2 (germline): DFQATT, SNEGSKA (reference sequence). CDR3 loop: CSAREGASNQPQHF. The DNA of the CDR3 is TGCAGTGCTAGAGAAGGCGCGAGCAATCAGCCCCAGCATTTT.

This clonotype was seen ten or more times. This rearrangement joins TRBV6-1 to TRBJ2-7, with 7 bases that match TRBD1. CDR1 is MNHNS, CDR2 SASEGT, per germline. V shed 8 bases and J 1 base; nucleotides not matched to a gene: 8. There are 14 residues in the CDR3. CDR3 protein: CASQLAGGSYEQYF. The CDR3 coding sequence is TGTGCCAGCCAGCTGGCAGGGGGATCCTACGAGCAGTACTTC.

This clonotype came up a few times. The CDR3 region is CAISTSGSSYEQFF. The CDR3 DNA reads TGTGCCATCAGTACTAGCGGGAGTAGTTATGAGCAGTTCTTC. The chain couples TRBV10-3 to TRBJ2-1; 11 bases agree with TRBD2. The V and J ends lost 5 bases and 8 bases, in that order; junction bases with no gene match: 5. The CDR3 spans 14 residues. Germline CDR1 ENHRY, CDR2 SYGVKD.

The chain uses TRBV12-3 or TRBV12-4 and TRBJ1-5, with D uncertain. This CDR3 comprises 15 residues. The V end lost 3 bases, the J end lost 0 bases, and 9 bases lay between the germline ends. CDR3 sequence (DNA): TGTGCCAGCAGTTTCCGAGGGATTAGCAATCAGCCCCAGCATTTT. Translated: CASSFRGISNQPQHF.

This clonotype has at least ten counts. This chain links TRBV29-1 with TRBJ2-1, with 10 bases matching TRBD2. V shed 0 bases and J 2 bases; nucleotides not matched to a gene: 4. The CDR3 has 16 residues. Germline V gene sequence: CDR1 SQVTM, CDR2 ANQGSEA. For the CDR3, the DNA is TGCAGCGTTGAAGATCGACTAGCGGGTCCCTACAATGAGCAGTTCTTC. It encodes CSVEDRLAGPYNEQFF.

In this sample, this clonotype turned up many times. DNA of the CDR3: TGTGCCAGCACTCGGGCAGGTCAGGATCAGCAGTTCTTC. It encodes CASTRAGQDQQFF. This sequence joins TRBV28 and TRBJ2-1, with D unresolved. This CDR3 region has 13 residues. V lost 7 bases and J lost 11, with 18 bases in between. Germline CDR1 reads MDHEN; CDR2 reads SYDVKM.

The genes are TRBV12-3 or TRBV12-4 and TRBJ2-2, with a weak D call TRBD1 (6 bases). Trimming pared 7 bases from V and 5 bases from J, leaving 11 bases between. The CDR3 loop spans 13 amino acids. As DNA, the CDR3 is TGTGCCAGCATTCTACAGGGTACCGGGGAGCTGTTTTTT. Protein sequence: CASILQGTGELFF.